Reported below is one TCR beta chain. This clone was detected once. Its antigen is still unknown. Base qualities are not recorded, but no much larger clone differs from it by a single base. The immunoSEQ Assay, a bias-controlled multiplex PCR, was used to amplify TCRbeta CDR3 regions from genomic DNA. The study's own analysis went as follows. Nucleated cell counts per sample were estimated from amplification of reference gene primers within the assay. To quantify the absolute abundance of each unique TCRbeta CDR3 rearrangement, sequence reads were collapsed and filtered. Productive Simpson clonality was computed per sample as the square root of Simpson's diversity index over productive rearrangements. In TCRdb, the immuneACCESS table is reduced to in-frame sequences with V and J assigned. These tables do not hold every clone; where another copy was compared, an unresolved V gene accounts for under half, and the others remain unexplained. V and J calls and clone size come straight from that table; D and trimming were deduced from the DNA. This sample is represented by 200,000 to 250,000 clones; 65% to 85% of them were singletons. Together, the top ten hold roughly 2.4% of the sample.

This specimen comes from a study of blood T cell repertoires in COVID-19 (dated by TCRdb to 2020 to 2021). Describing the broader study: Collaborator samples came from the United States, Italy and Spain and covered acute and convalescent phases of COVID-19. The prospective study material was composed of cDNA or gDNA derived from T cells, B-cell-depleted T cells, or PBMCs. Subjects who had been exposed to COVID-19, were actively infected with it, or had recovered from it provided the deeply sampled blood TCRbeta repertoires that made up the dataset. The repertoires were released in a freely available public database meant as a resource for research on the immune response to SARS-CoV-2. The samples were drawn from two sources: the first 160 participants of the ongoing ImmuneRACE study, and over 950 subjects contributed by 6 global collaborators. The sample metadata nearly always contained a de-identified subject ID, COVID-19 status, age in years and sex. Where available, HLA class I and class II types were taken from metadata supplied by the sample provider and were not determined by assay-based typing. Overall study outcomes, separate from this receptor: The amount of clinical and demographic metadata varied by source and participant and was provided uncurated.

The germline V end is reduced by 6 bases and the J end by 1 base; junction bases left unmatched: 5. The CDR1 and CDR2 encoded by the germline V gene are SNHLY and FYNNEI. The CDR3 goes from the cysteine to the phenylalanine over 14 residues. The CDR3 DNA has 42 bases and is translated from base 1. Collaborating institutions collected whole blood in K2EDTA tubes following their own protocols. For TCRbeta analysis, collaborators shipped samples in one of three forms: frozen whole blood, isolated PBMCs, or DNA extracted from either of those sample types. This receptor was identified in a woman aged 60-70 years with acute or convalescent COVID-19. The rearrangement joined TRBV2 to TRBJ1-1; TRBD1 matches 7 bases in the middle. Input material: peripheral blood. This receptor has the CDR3 CASRGDRQNTEAFF. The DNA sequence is TGTGCCAGCAGAGGGGACAGACAGAACACTGAAGCTTTCTTT.